These 26 T cell receptor beta chains share one sample of origin, sequenced in a study of cytomegalovirus exposure and HLA in healthy donors. Primers for the PCR totalled 60 Vbeta and 13 Jbeta. Generated by immunoSEQ multiplex PCR, the TCRdb table keeps only in-frame clones and is missing some. The repertoire holds some 100,000 clones, with about 73% as singletons. Sample: PBMCs. The receptors come from a woman in her 40s in good health and CMV-seropositive.

The J gene is TRBJ2-3, the V gene TRBV5-1; TRBD1 might be the D (6 bases). CDR3 length equals 13 residues. V lost 5 bases to trimming and J lost 4 bases, with 11 bases between them. Germline CDR1 is SGHRS and CDR2 is YFSETQ. Here the CDR3 reads CASRWGQADTQYF. The CDR3 DNA sequence: TGCGCCAGCAGGTGGGGGCAGGCAGATACGCAGTATTTT.

This clone appeared a single time. Mismatch with germline at one junction end may stem from a read error. The chain carries TRBV7-2 and TRBJ2-3; the D gene is possibly TRBD1 (7 bases). This CDR3 is built from 15 residues. The germline CDR1 and CDR2 sequences are SGHTA and FQGNSA. CDR3 sequence: CASSLFQGGTNTQYF. CDR3 nucleotide sequence: TGTGCCAGCAGCTTATTCCAGGGGGGCACAAATACGCAGTATTTT.

This clone was recorded once. CDR3 coding DNA: TGCAGCGTGATAGACGGAAACTTACGGGGCTATGGCTACACCTTC. Translating gives CSVIDGNLRGYGYTF. The chain carries TRBV29-1 and TRBJ1-2, with D uncertain. V dropped 6 bases and J dropped 4 bases, with 21 bases sitting between them. Germline-derived CDR1 and CDR2 are SQVTM and ANQGSEA. The CDR3 length is 15 residues.

J is TRBJ2-1 and V is TRBV21-1; the table assigns TRBD1, which was not confirmed against the DNA. TRBV21-1 is a documented pseudogene. The CDR3 covers 17 residues. The DNA for the CDR3 is TGTGCCAGCAGCAAAGCAGGGACAGGGTTGTTGGGTTATGAGCAGTTCTTC. Protein sequence: CASSKAGTGLLGYEQFF.

The chain employs TRBV4-2 and TRBJ2-6; 10 bases map to TRBD2. Germline loops: CDR1 LGHNA, CDR2 YNFKEQ. The CDR3 runs to 18 residues. J lost 0 bases, V lost 4 bases, and 6 bases had no gene match. The chain's CDR3 is CASSPWTSGPSGANVLTF. The CDR3 DNA sequence: TGTGCCAGCAGCCCCTGGACTAGCGGACCCTCTGGGGCCAACGTCCTGACTTTC.

Concerning this clone itself: Relative to the germline gene, one junction end is altered; a read error may explain this. Other DNA sequences in this specimen translate into the identical CDR3. V usage is TRBV18 and J usage is TRBJ2-2; D possibly corresponds to TRBD1 (6 bases). Germline V gene lookup returns CDR1 KGHSH and CDR2 LQKENI. The CDR3 runs 17 residues. As DNA, the CDR3 is TGTGCCAGCTCGCCACGGGAAGGACAGTTGAACACCGGGGAGCTGTTTTTT. Amino acids: CASSPREGQLNTGELFF.

The V and J genes are TRBV7-9 and TRBJ2-5, with a possible D match to TRBD1 (5 bases). The CDR3 consists of 14 residues. CDR1 and CDR2 (germline): SEHNR, FQNEAQ (reference sequence). V was cut by 2 bases and J by 2 bases, with 9 bases left in between. The CDR3 reads CASSLPGQQETQYF. CDR3 DNA: TGTGCCAGCAGCTTACCCGGACAACAAGAGACCCAGTACTTC.

The rearrangement links TRBV27 to TRBJ1-5; D is undetermined. The V and J ends lost 5 bases and 0 bases respectively, with 8 bases between them. CDR1 is MNHEY and CDR2 is SMNVEV in the germline V gene (reference sequence). The CDR3 is made up of 14 amino acids. This CDR3 reads CASSPRYSNQPQHF. The CDR3 DNA sequence: TGTGCCAGCAGTCCTAGATATAGCAATCAGCCCCAGCATTTT.

The gene calls are TRBV11-2 and TRBJ2-2, with 11 bases matching TRBD2. Germline V gene data show CDR1 as SGHAT and CDR2 as FQNNGV. The ends lost 7 bases at V and 5 bases at J; junction bases unmatched: 6. This CDR3 comprises 15 residues. The CDR3 here is CASTYRTSGTGELFF. CDR3 nucleotides: TGTGCCAGCACCTATCGGACTAGCGGGACCGGGGAGCTGTTTTTT.

The rearrangement uses TRBV27 and TRBJ2-2; 8 bases are shared with TRBD2. The CDR3 contains 16 residues. The germline CDR1 and CDR2 sequences are MNHEY and SMNVEV (reference sequence). J gave up 0 bases and V 7 bases, and 7 bases lay outside the gene matches. The DNA of the CDR3 is TGTGCCAGCATAGCGGGGATTAACGCGAACACCGGGGAGCTGTTTTTT. This encodes CASIAGINANTGELFF.

This chain connects TRBV29-1 to TRBJ2-7; 8 bases fit TRBD1. V shed 4 bases, J shed 2 bases, and the junction held 1 base outside the gene matches. CDR3 length equals 12 residues. The germline CDR1 and CDR2 sequences are SQVTM and ANQGSEA. The CDR3 spells CSVGTGPYEQYF. CDR3 nucleotides: TGCAGCGTTGGGACAGGGCCCTACGAGCAGTACTTC.

The V and J genes are TRBV15 and TRBJ2-5; 10 positions agree with TRBD1. Germline values: CDR1 LNHNV, CDR2 YYDKDF (reference sequence). V lost 4 bases and J lost 5; bases outside the gene matches: 4. The CDR3 spans 14 residues. CDR3 amino acids: CATSKTGGYETQYF. DNA of the CDR3: TGTGCCACCAGCAAGACAGGGGGCTATGAGACCCAGTACTTC.

This rearrangement joins TRBV15 to TRBJ1-1, with a tentative D call TRBD1 (5 bases). V was clipped by 1 base and J by 1 base, with 10 bases between them. Germline V lookup: CDR1 LNHNV, CDR2 YYDKDF (reference sequence). The CDR3 has 15 residues. The CDR3 is CATSRVAGPNTEAFF. In nucleotides, the CDR3 is TGTGCCACCAGCAGAGTCGCAGGGCCGAACACTGAAGCTTTCTTT.

Only a few counts were recorded for this clone. The genes are TRBV5-8 and TRBJ2-3, with TRBD2 matching over 7 bases. The V gene's germline CDR1 is SGHTS and CDR2 YDEGEE. This CDR3 has 17 amino acids. Trimming cost V 0 bases and J 0 bases; bases outside gene matches: 7. CDR3 in amino acids: CASSLEGSSGSTDTQYF. DNA for the CDR3: TGTGCCAGCAGCTTGGAGGGATCTAGCGGTAGCACAGATACGCAGTATTTT.

The chain employs TRBV7-6 and TRBJ2-5, with 13 bases aligning to TRBD2. The CDR3 loop spans 19 amino acids. Germline V gene data show CDR1 as SGHVS and CDR2 as FNYEAQ. Trimming cost V 5 bases and J 5 bases; bases outside gene matches: 17. CDR3 amino acids: CASSTPGVGLAGDSETQYF. Here the CDR3 DNA reads TGTGCCAGCAGCACCCCGGGAGTCGGACTAGCGGGAGATTCGGAGACCCAGTACTTC.

This clone was recorded once. The V and J genes are TRBV7-9 and TRBJ2-3; 12 positions match TRBD2. Germline CDR1 SEHNR, CDR2 FQNEAQ (reference sequence). Trimming cost V 10 bases and J 2 bases; bases outside gene matches: 10. The CDR3 is made up of 16 amino acids. In DNA, the CDR3 is TGTGCCACCGGGACTAGCGGGTCGGTAGACACAGATACGCAGTATTTT. Its protein is CATGTSGSVDTDTQYF.

This chain uses TRBV11-2 with TRBJ1-4; D is possibly TRBD1 (5 bases). The CDR3 covers 16 residues. V gave up 3 bases and J gave up 2 bases, with 13 bases separating them. CDR1 is SGHAT and CDR2 is FQNNGV in the germline V gene. The CDR3 spells CASSLGQGTTNEKLFF. The CDR3 nucleotides read TGTGCCAGCAGCTTGGGGCAGGGTACCACTAATGAAAAACTGTTTTTT.

This chain links TRBV18 with TRBJ1-5; 8 nucleotides line up with TRBD1. Losses at the gene ends were 3 bases for V and 0 bases for J; bases not matched to a gene: 1. Germline-derived CDR1 and CDR2 are KGHSH and LQKENI. The CDR3 runs 15 residues. For the CDR3, the DNA is TGTGCCAGCTCACCGACAGGGGATAGCAATCAGCCCCAGCATTTT. This gives the protein CASSPTGDSNQPQHF.

The genes are TRBV29-1 and TRBJ2-5; D unresolved. This CDR3 is 13 amino acids long. Per germline, CDR1 SQVTM and CDR2 ANQGSEA. Trimming removed 4 bases at V and 3 bases at J, with 12 bases between. The CDR3 protein is CSVGAGAKETQYF. CDR3 DNA sequence: TGCAGCGTTGGGGCAGGCGCCAAAGAGACCCAGTACTTC.

This clone was counted between two and nine times. At one end, the junction sequence differs from germline, possibly due to a read error. The V call is TRBV7-7, the J call TRBJ2-1, with 8 bases fitting TRBD1. Germline V CDR1 and CDR2: SSHAT, FNYEAQ (reference sequence). This CDR3 spans 13 amino acids. The CDR3 nucleotides are TGTGCTAGCAGCTTAACCGGACAGGGTCCCCAGTTCTTC. It codes for CASSLTGQGPQFF.

This clone was seen only once. The rearrangement uses TRBV7-9 and TRBJ2-3; 12 nucleotides agree with TRBD2. Trimming took 3 bases from V and 1 from J; bases not matched to a gene: 8. The CDR3 runs to 18 residues. CDR1 is SEHNR and CDR2 is FQNEAQ in the germline V gene (reference sequence). CDR3 in DNA: TGTGCCAGCAGCTTCTGGGGCCGACTAGCGGGAGGCACAGATACGCAGTATTTT. This encodes CASSFWGRLAGGTDTQYF.

The chain links TRBV27 to TRBJ2-7, with 11 bases that match TRBD1. The CDR3 contains 18 residues. Unmatched junction bases numbered 11, after V lost 4 bases and J lost 0 bases. CDR1 and CDR2 (germline): MNHEY, SMNVEV (reference sequence). This chain's CDR3 is CASSSTGTGGPSSYEQYF. For the CDR3, the DNA is TGTGCCAGCAGTTCCACCGGGACAGGGGGGCCGAGCTCCTACGAGCAGTACTTC.

The chain combines TRBV7-6 with TRBJ2-1; D perhaps matches TRBD2 (7 bases). Germline assignment: CDR1 SGHVS and CDR2 FNYEAQ. The CDR3 is made up of 16 amino acids. Trimming removed 5 bases from V and 0 bases from J, with 14 bases in between. The CDR3 sequence: CASSLVRGPSYNEQFF. Written as DNA, the CDR3 is TGTGCCAGCAGCCTAGTGCGGGGGCCCTCCTACAATGAGCAGTTCTTC. Looking up the rest from reference TRBV7-6 and TRBJ2-1 gives the full variable domain: GAGVSQSPRYKVTKRGQDVALRCDPISGHVSLYWYRQALGQGPEFLTYFNYEAQQDKSGLPNDRFSAERPEGSISTLTIQRTEQRDSAMYRCASSLVRGPSYNEQFFGPGTRLTVL.

This chain uses TRBV4-1 with TRBJ2-3, with 8 bases that match TRBD2. Trimming removed 4 bases from V and 1 base from J; junction bases left unmatched: 7. In germline, CDR1 is MGHRA, CDR2 YSYEKL. The CDR3 totals 16 residues. The CDR3 region has the DNA TGCGCCAGCAGCCCACCGAATAGCGGGGGCACAGATACGCAGTATTTT. It specifies CASSPPNSGGTDTQYF.

The J gene is TRBJ2-7, the V gene TRBV6-5, with D possibly being TRBD1 (5 bases). Germline CDR1 MNHEY, CDR2 SVGAGI. CDR3 length: 14 residues. Between the trimmed V and J ends, which lost 6 bases and 2 bases, there was a span of 14 bases. The CDR3 DNA follows: TGTGCCAGCAGCATACAGGCGCCCGCCTACGAGCAGTACTTC. This codes for CASSIQAPAYEQYF.

In this sample, this clone turned up a few times. V and J are TRBV6-1 and TRBJ1-5, with 8 nucleotides matching TRBD1. J gave up 2 bases and V 2 bases, and 5 bases lay outside the gene matches. The germline CDR1 and CDR2 sequences are MNHNS and SASEGT. CDR3 length: 16 residues. CDR3 region: CASSELAGGGNQPQHF. For the CDR3, the DNA is TGTGCCAGCAGTGAACTGGCAGGGGGCGGCAATCAGCCCCAGCATTTT.